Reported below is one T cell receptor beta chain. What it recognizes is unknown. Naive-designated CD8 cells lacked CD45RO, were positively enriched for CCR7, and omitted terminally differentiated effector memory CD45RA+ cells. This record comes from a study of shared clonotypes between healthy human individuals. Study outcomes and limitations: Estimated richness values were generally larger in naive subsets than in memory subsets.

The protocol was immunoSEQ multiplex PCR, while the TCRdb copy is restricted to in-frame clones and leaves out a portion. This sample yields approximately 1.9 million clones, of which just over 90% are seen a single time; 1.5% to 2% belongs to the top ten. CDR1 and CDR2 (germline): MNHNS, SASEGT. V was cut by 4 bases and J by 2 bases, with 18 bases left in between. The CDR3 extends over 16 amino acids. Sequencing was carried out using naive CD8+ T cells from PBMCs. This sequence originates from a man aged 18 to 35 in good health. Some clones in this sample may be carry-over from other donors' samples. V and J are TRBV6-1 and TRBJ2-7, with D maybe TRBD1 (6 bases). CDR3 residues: CASSGLYRAVAYEQYF. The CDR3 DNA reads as TGTGCCAGCAGTGGACTTTACAGGGCGGTCGCCTACGAGCAGTACTTC.